One T cell receptor (beta chain) is described in this entry. In this sample, this clonotype turned up many times. No antigen is known for it. No much larger clonotype is one base removed from it; base qualities were not supplied. Systemically healthy Caucasian individuals from Russia, 35 to 50 in total and aged about 6 to 95 years, were included as donors. Each donor gave ten milliliters of peripheral blood, drawn into EDTA-treated Vacutainer tubes. Ficoll-Paque density-gradient centrifugation was used to isolate PBMCs, with at least 6 million obtained per sample. Total RNA, at least 5 micrograms per sample, was extracted from PBMCs with Trizol reagent. For every donor, flow cytometry on a PBMC aliquot measured the percentage of naive CD45RAhigh/CD27high T cells. CDR1 and CDR2, per the germline V gene, are SGHTA and FQGNSA. The germline V end is reduced by 5 bases and the J end by 0 bases; junction bases left unmatched: 6. There are 15 amino acids in the CDR3, from cysteine to phenylalanine inclusive. Just the 45-base CDR3 DNA is kept, in frame starting at base 1.

This record belongs to a study of blood T cells in healthy people across ages (dated by TCRdb to between 2015 and 2016). Background on the whole study: In model experiments, roughly one uniquely barcoded TCR beta cDNA molecule per two T cells was captured by template switching. To avoid experimental bias, donors of different ages were spread randomly across the sequencing lanes. Using the same blood draw, the study looked at two additional independent replicas of 1 million unique cDNA reads for two donors, one aged 18 to 30 and the other aged 80 or older. Four age groups were formed from the donors: young (average around 15 years), middle-aged (approximately 41), aged (about 68) and long-lived (about 75). Using deep sequencing normalized with unique cDNA molecular identifiers, the study measured how TCR beta repertoire diversity changes with age. Beyond this particular receptor, the publication reports: Since profiling was done on bulk unsorted PBMCs, naive and antigen-experienced compartments could not be conclusively compared. The percentage of naive T cells measured by flow cytometry correlated strongly with observed TCR beta diversity. Because the CMV infection status of the donors was unknown, age-related changes in expanded clonotypes may potentially have been confounded. Estimates of total diversity based on one million sequenced T cells were considered lower bounds and underestimates. Compared with the aged group, the long-lived group had more naive CD4+ T cells, fewer expanded clones and increased TCR diversity, suggesting age selection. As age increased, observed TCR beta diversity per million T cells dropped in a roughly linear way, and a significant reduction was already evident by age around 41.

The method was 5' RACE. The run used an Illumina HiSeq 2500. A second PCR of about 7 to 12 cycles was performed with a sample-barcoded 5' primer and a J-beta primer mix. A unique molecular identifier was introduced onto each TCR beta cDNA molecule by a template-switch 5' adaptor carrying 12 random nucleotides. At least 3 million CDR3-containing paired-end reads were obtained from each sample. First-strand cDNA synthesis was performed from all RNA using the Mint cDNA synthesis kit, with priming by a TRBC-specific oligonucleotide. After uracil-DNA glycosylase treatment, a first 18-cycle PCR used universal primers M1SS and BC2_uni_R on all cDNA. For the original study's pipeline: Each sample was normalized by randomly selecting 1 million high-quality reads, each carrying a distinct molecular identifier. Reads with shared molecular identifiers were discarded instead of being binned into consensus sequences. CDR3 identification, clonotype clustering and error correction used MiTCR with a Q25 quality threshold and the strictest error-elimination algorithm. A nonparametric unseen species model using Euler transformation provided a lower-bound estimate of total TCR beta diversity. TCRdb's own reprocessing of the public reads used fastp at Q25 and MiXCR and kept productive beta chains. CDR3 protein duplicates are merged, each entry listing the most common genes and DNA. TCRdb, rather than the study authors, made the V and J calls. Across this sample there are about 780,000 distinct CDR3 sequences, with 46% seen only once. The ten top clones hold about a sixth of the sample.

This clonotype was sampled from a man aged 80 or over in good health. This chain joins TRBV7-2 to TRBJ1-2, with 7 middle bases fitting TRBD1. Source material: blood. The sequenced DNA is TGTGCCAGCAGCCTTGGGACAGCTGCTAACTATGGCTACACCTTC. It is translated as CASSLGTAANYGYTF.